These 11 T cell receptor beta chains share one sample of origin, sequenced in a study of shared clonotypes between healthy human individuals. Some clones are missing from TCRdb's copy, which holds only in-frame ones; the method was immunoSEQ multiplex PCR. The sample has 2,500,000 or so clones; 85% to 95% are singletons. The specimen was naive CD4+ T cells sorted from blood. Noted subset: CD45RA+ positively selected. The origin of the receptors is a man aged 18 to 30 in good health.

V is TRBV28 and J is TRBJ1-2; D uncertain. CDR3 length: 14 residues. V gave up 7 bases and J gave up 1 base, with 13 bases separating them. Germline V gene data show CDR1 as MDHEN and CDR2 as SYDVKM. CDR3 sequence reads: CASIPGRVNYGYTF. CDR3 nucleotides: TGTGCCAGCATCCCCGGGCGCGTTAACTATGGCTACACCTTC.

This clone was observed once. The chain links TRBV6-1 to TRBJ2-7; D is possibly TRBD1 (6 bases). The CDR3 is 12 amino acids. Germline CDR1 and CDR2: MNHNS and SASEGT. V shed 11 bases and J shed 1 base, with 12 bases lying between them. Written as DNA, the CDR3 is TGTGCCTTACGGACAGTATCCTACGAGCAGTACTTC. Translation gives CALRTVSYEQYF.

V and J are TRBV10-3 and TRBJ2-1, with D perhaps matching TRBD1 or TRBD2 (5 bases each). Trimming left V 2 bases short and J 9 bases short, with 8 bases between. The V gene's germline CDR1 is ENHRY and CDR2 SYGVKD. The CDR3 sequence is 12 residues long. CDR3 coding DNA: TGTGCCATCAGTGAGCCGGGGACTGAGCAGTTCTTC. Translating it yields CAISEPGTEQFF.

The chain has TRBV25-1 and TRBJ2-5, with 10 nucleotides matching TRBD2. TRBJ2-7 explains the end of the DNA better; the J call may be wrong. Germline V gene sequence: CDR1 MGHDK, CDR2 SYGVNS. The CDR3 has 16 residues. The CDR3 DNA reads as TGTGCCAGCAGTGCTTCCGGGACTAGCGTCTACTACGAGCAGTACTTC. Its translation: CASSASGTSVYYEQYF.

The rearrangement links TRBV28 to TRBJ1-5; maybe TRBD1 (5 bases). The CDR3 sequence is 16 residues long. The V end was cut by 6 bases, the J end by 5 bases, with 20 bases between. Germline V gene sequence: CDR1 MDHEN, CDR2 SYDVKM. The CDR3 loop is CASSRALRGGYQPQHF. The CDR3 coding sequence is TGTGCCAGCAGCCGGGCACTTCGGGGGGGGTATCAGCCCCAGCATTTT.

The chain carries TRBV5-4 and TRBJ2-3; D perhaps matches TRBD1 (5 bases). Trimming took 4 bases from V and 2 from J, leaving 11 bases between them. In germline, CDR1 is SGHNT, CDR2 YYREEE (reference sequence). The CDR3 runs 14 residues. In nucleotides, the CDR3 is TGTGCCAGCAGCCGATGGACAAACACAGATACGCAGTATTTT. Its protein is CASSRWTNTDTQYF.

As regards this clone: The sample has other DNA sequences that encode this CDR3 too. The chain employs TRBV18 and TRBJ2-2, with 7 positions matching TRBD1. The germline gives CDR1 KGHSH, CDR2 LQKENI. There are 13 residues in the CDR3. V trimming: 3 bases; J trimming: 6 bases; junction bases outside the gene matches: 1. The CDR3 DNA is TGTGCCAGCTCACCTCAGGGGGCCGGGGAGCTGTTTTTT. Translation gives CASSPQGAGELFF.

The rearrangement joins TRBV14 to TRBJ2-6; 7 positions agree with TRBD2. Germline-derived CDR1 and CDR2 are SGHDN and FVKESK. After removal of 1 base from V and 0 bases from J, the junction contained 6 bases not matched to a gene. The CDR3 has 18 amino acids. The CDR3 region has the DNA TGTGCCAGCAGCCAAGTGCGGGGGATCCTCTCTGGGGCCAACGTCCTGACTTTC. Amino acid sequence: CASSQVRGILSGANVLTF.

DNA of the CDR3: TGTGCCAGCAGCTATTACACCTCCGAGCAGTACTTC. As protein: CASSYYTSEQYF. The rearrangement uses TRBV11-2 and TRBJ2-7; no clear D gene. Between the trimmed V and J ends, which lost 4 bases and 6 bases, there was a span of 10 bases. Germline V gives CDR1 SGHAT, CDR2 FQNNGV. The CDR3 covers 12 residues.

This chain uses TRBV7-9 with TRBJ1-2; D is possibly TRBD1 (6 bases). This CDR3 region has 13 residues. Between the trimmed V and J ends, which lost 3 bases and 8 bases, there was a span of 13 bases. Germline V gene data show CDR1 as SEHNR and CDR2 as FQNEAQ (reference sequence). The CDR3 protein is CASSFSGAGGYTF. The CDR3 nucleotides are TGTGCCAGCAGCTTCTCGGGGGCCGGGGGCTACACCTTC.

The chain joins TRBV2 to TRBJ1-6, with D perhaps TRBD1 (5 bases). The germline V gene has CDR1 SNHLY and CDR2 FYNNEI. The length of the CDR3 is 16 residues. Trimming shortened V by 0 bases and J by 7 bases, and 13 bases separated the two germline ends. CDR3 residues: CASSEALPRANSPLHF. The CDR3 DNA is TGTGCCAGCAGTGAAGCGCTTCCCAGGGCCAATTCACCCCTCCACTTT.